This T cell receptor (beta chain) was obtained from a study of early T cells in non-severe SARS-CoV-2 infection. Each CDR3 protein is one row after TCRdb ran MiXCR on the 5' RACE reads. This sample has 65,000 to 90,000 distinct CDR3 sequences, with 9% to 15% found just once. This clonotype was counted only a few times. This receptor was obtained from an adult who was a healthcare worker with PCR-confirmed SARS-CoV-2 infection or an uninfected control (not recorded which). Specimen: whole blood.

The DNA of the CDR3 is TGCAGCGTTGCCCGGGCCATCCTTTCCGAGCAGTACTTC. Translating it yields CSVARAILSEQYF. The chain recombines TRBV29-1 with TRBJ2-7; D not certain. The CDR3 length is 13 residues. From germline, CDR1 is SQVTM and CDR2 ANQGSEA. Trimming took 4 bases from V and 6 from J, leaving 16 bases between them.